This passage covers 18 T cell receptor beta chains from one sample sequenced in a study of molecular identifiers for immune sequencing clone quantification. TCRdb re-called the PCR reads through MiXCR, storing one row per CDR3 protein. Altogether roughly 100,000 distinct CDR3 sequences are present, about a third being singletons, with the ten largest covering roughly 9.7%. Material: naive CD8+ T cells from blood, with Jurkat cell RNA spiked in. The subset is: FACS-sorted CD8+CD4-CCR7+CD45RA+ naive T cells. These receptors came from a human donor in good health. Some libraries in this study had Jurkat cell RNA spiked in.

This clonotype was found a few times. This chain links TRBV27 with TRBJ1-5; no firm D call. The length of the CDR3 is 14 residues. The V gene lost 4 bases and the J gene lost 3 bases, with 10 bases spanning the gap. Germline V gene data show CDR1 as MNHEY and CDR2 as SMNVEV (reference sequence). CDR3 in amino acids: CASSYRGNNQPQHF. Here the CDR3 DNA reads TGTGCCAGCAGTTATAGAGGGAACAATCAGCCCCAGCATTTT.

The chain has TRBV5-6 and TRBJ2-7, with D possibly matching TRBD2 (7 bases). Germline values: CDR1 SGHDT, CDR2 YYEEEE. V shed 3 bases and J shed 2 bases, with 15 bases lying between them. There are 15 residues in the CDR3. For the CDR3, the DNA is TGTGCCAGCAGCTCTACTGGGGGGGCCCCCTACGAGCAGTACTTC. Residues: CASSSTGGAPYEQYF.

This clonotype was recorded a few times. CDR3 DNA sequence: TGCAGTGCTAGAGAAAGACCGACTAGTATTGTGCAGTACTTC. It specifies CSARERPTSIVQYF. The chain recombines TRBV20-1 with TRBJ2-7, with D possibly matching TRBD2 (6 bases). This CDR3 contains 14 residues. The ends were cut back, 0 bases at V and 9 bases at J, with 18 bases in the middle. CDR1 DFQATT and CDR2 SNEGSKA come from the germline V gene (reference sequence).

With respect to this clonotype: A much larger clone differs from this one at a single base, so this may be a read error. The V gene is TRBV28, the J gene TRBJ2-3; D remains unclear. The CDR3 sequence is 14 residues long. The V gene's germline CDR1 is MDHEN and CDR2 SYDVKM. Trimming left V 6 bases short and J 2 bases short, with 12 bases between. CDR3 sequence: CASRLLGYTDTQYF. The CDR3, as DNA: TGTGCCAGCAGATTACTCGGCTACACAGATACGCAGTATTTT.

This chain joins TRBV14 and TRBJ2-5; no firm D call. The CDR3 totals 13 residues. V lost 4 bases and J 5 bases, leaving 11 bases between the germline ends. CDR1 SGHDN and CDR2 FVKESK come from the germline V gene. The CDR3 DNA is TGTGCCAGCAGCCGATGGGGTCACGAGACCCAGTACTTC. This gives the protein CASSRWGHETQYF.

The chain is built from TRBV12-3 or TRBV12-4 and TRBJ1-5, with D possibly TRBD1 on 5 matching bases. This CDR3 is 18 amino acids long. V shed 7 bases and J shed 0 bases, with 22 bases lying between them. This chain's CDR3 is CASTRGGTSGYSNQPQHF. CDR3 DNA: TGTGCCAGCACACGTGGTGGGACGAGTGGGTATAGCAATCAGCCCCAGCATTTT.

This clonotype was detected many times. The chain carries TRBV5-4 and TRBJ2-2, with no clear D. V was cut by 1 base and J by 1 base, with 2 bases left in between. This CDR3 is 13 amino acids long. Per germline, CDR1 SGHNT and CDR2 YYREEE (reference sequence). CDR3 sequence reads: CASSLWNTGELFF. The CDR3 coding sequence is TGTGCCAGCAGCTTGTGGAACACCGGGGAGCTGTTTTTT.

This clonotype has more than one count but fewer than ten. The chain combines TRBV18 with TRBJ2-3; 7 positions agree with TRBD1. The V gene end was trimmed by 3 bases and the J gene end by 4 bases; junction bases not matched to a gene: 10. Germline CDR1 is KGHSH and CDR2 is LQKENI. This CDR3 is 16 amino acids long. This CDR3 is CASSPARQGSPDTQYF. Here the CDR3 DNA reads TGTGCCAGCTCACCGGCGCGACAGGGCTCGCCAGATACGCAGTATTTT.

Remarks on this clonotype: The junction differs from germline at one of its ends, possibly a read error. The V and J genes are TRBV6-5 and TRBJ1-1; the D is unclear. CDR3 length: 14 amino acids. Per germline, CDR1 MNHEY and CDR2 SVGAGI. The CDR3 DNA is TGTGCCAGCAGTTACCGCCGGGTCAACACTGATGCTTTCTTT. Protein product: CASSYRRVNTDAFF.

About this clonotype: One end of the junction varies from germline; a read error may be responsible. This chain uses TRBV9 with TRBJ2-2; tentative D call: TRBD2 (5 bases). The germline V gene has CDR1 SGDLS and CDR2 YYNGEE. The CDR3 runs 12 residues. In DNA form, the CDR3 reads TGTGCCAGCAGCGCAAGGCTTGGGGAGCTGTTATTT. This codes for CASSARLGELLF.

This clonotype was counted a few times. The chain employs TRBV27 and TRBJ2-1; 8 bases are a match to TRBD1. Germline assignment: CDR1 MNHEY and CDR2 SMNVEV (reference sequence). CDR3 length: 12 amino acids. V lost 10 bases, J lost 5 bases, and 4 bases stayed unmatched. CDR3 amino acids: CATGQVDNEQFF. The CDR3 coding sequence is TGTGCCACGGGACAGGTCGACAATGAGCAGTTCTTC.

A note on this clonotype: A read error is possible here, since a much larger clone lies one base away. V is TRBV24-1 and J is TRBJ2-7; D remains ambiguous. This CDR3 contains 13 residues. Germline-derived CDR1 and CDR2 are KGHDR and SFDVKD. Trimming cost V 5 bases and J 0 bases, with 7 bases left between them. As DNA, the CDR3 is TGTGCCACCAGTGCCCGTATCTCCTACGAGCAGTACTTC. Its translation is CATSARISYEQYF.

This clonotype was counted a few times. The chain couples TRBV12-3 or TRBV12-4 to TRBJ1-5, with 8 nucleotides matching TRBD1. V trimming: 8 bases; J trimming: 6 bases; junction bases outside the gene matches: 9. This CDR3 spans 14 amino acids. The CDR3 region is CASSPQGAGQPQHF. The CDR3, as DNA: TGTGCCAGCTCTCCTCAGGGGGCTGGTCAGCCCCAGCATTTT.

This chain joins TRBV27 and TRBJ1-6; D is uncertain. Trimming stripped 4 bases from V and 7 bases from J, with 11 bases between. Germline V gene sequence: CDR1 MNHEY, CDR2 SMNVEV (reference sequence). This CDR3 contains 14 residues. CDR3 region: CASSSSALNSPLHF. The CDR3 coding sequence is TGTGCCAGCAGTTCCTCGGCCTTAAATTCACCCCTCCACTTT.

In this sample, this clonotype turned up a few times. The chain has TRBV7-9 and TRBJ1-2; no clear D gene. CDR1 and CDR2 from the germline V gene are SEHNR and FQNEAQ (reference sequence). The CDR3 is made up of 12 amino acids. Trimming cost V 2 bases and J 5 bases, with 6 bases left between them. CDR3 nucleotide sequence: TGTGCCAGCAGCTTATCGCCGTATGGCTACACCTTC. Translation: CASSLSPYGYTF.

This clonotype was observed a handful of times. V usage is TRBV19 and J usage is TRBJ1-5; a weak D match, TRBD1 (6 bases). Trimming removed 3 bases from V and 9 bases from J, with 15 bases in between. From germline, CDR1 is LNHDA and CDR2 SQIVND (reference sequence). The CDR3 length is 14 residues. CDR3 amino acids: CASSIGGRSPPQHF. CDR3 nucleotide sequence: TGTGCCAGTAGTATTGGGGGCAGGTCGCCGCCCCAGCATTTT.

This clonotype was detected only a few times. The rearrangement uses TRBV6-6 and TRBJ2-7; possibly TRBD2 for D (5 bases). CDR1 and CDR2 from the germline V gene are MNHNY and SVGAGI (reference sequence). This CDR3 region has 14 residues. Between the trimmed V and J ends, which lost 3 bases and 2 bases, there was a span of 11 bases. The CDR3 nucleotides are TGTGCCAGCAGTTATAGGGAGAACCCCTACGAGCAGTACTTC. As protein: CASSYRENPYEQYF.

At least ten counts were recorded for this clonotype. The chain recombines TRBV2 with TRBJ2-3; D possibly corresponds to TRBD2 (5 bases). Between the trimmed V and J ends, which lost 6 bases and 0 bases, there was a span of 16 bases. The germline V gene encodes CDR1 SNHLY and CDR2 FYNNEI. This CDR3 contains 16 residues. The DNA for the CDR3 is TGTGCCAGCAGCCTGGGAGTGAACCTTAGCACAGATACGCAGTATTTT. Translation: CASSLGVNLSTDTQYF. The full variable domain, rest sourced from reference TRBV2 and TRBJ2-3, is EPEVTQTPSHQVTQMGQEVILRCVPISNHLYFYWYRQILGQKVEFLVSFYNNEISEKSEIFDDQFSVERPDGSNFTLKIRSTKLEDSAMYFCASSLGVNLSTDTQYFGPGTRLTVL.